This T cell receptor (beta chain) was recorded in a study of shared clonotypes between healthy human individuals. Study information: For every donor, three CD4 naive, three CD4 memory, two CD8 naive and one CD8 memory plates were used. Study-wide findings and caveats: The naive CD4 repertoires of a handful of donors were compared, and 5% to 6.5% of clonotypes were shared.

CD45RO-negative CD8 cells positively selected for CCR7 made up the naive population, which excluded terminally differentiated effector memory CD45RA+ cells. Healthy HIV-negative adults without recent acute infections or vaccinations served as donors. Method: immunoSEQ multiplex PCR; TCRdb's copy keeps in-frame clones and lacks some. The data contain about 2 million clones, over 85% of them singletons. Comment on this clone: Antigen: not known.

V shed 6 bases and J shed 1 base, with 12 bases lying between them. The CDR3 is made up of 14 amino acids. Germline lookup yields CDR1 KGHSH and CDR2 LQKENI. This sequence was found in a man between 18 and 29 years old in good health. The sample comprised naive CD8+ T cells sorted from blood. V usage is TRBV18 and J usage is TRBJ2-5; D could derive from TRBD1 or TRBD2 (5 bases each). CDR3 DNA: TGTGCCAGCTCCCACGAGGGGCTCCAAGAGACCCAGTACTTC. It translates to CASSHEGLQETQYF.